This note documents a single T cell receptor (beta chain) sequence. What it binds is not known. This may arise from a read error, as a much more abundant clone is one base away. This CDR3 has 14 amino acids. Germline lookup yields CDR1 SGHAT and CDR2 FQNNGV. V was trimmed by 4 bases and J by 1 base, leaving 10 bases between them. This entry belongs to a study of metastatic and nonmetastatic thyroid tumors. Each patient went into thyroid surgery without having received any treatment. TCRdb re-analyzed the PCR reads using MiXCR. The table has about 33,000 clones, 10% to 12% seen once; the top ten hold around 15%. Study-wide points: The study reportedly found significantly higher TCR beta diversity in malignant thyroid tumors than benign nodules, in blood and tumor.

The V gene is TRBV11-2, the J gene TRBJ2-5; D tentatively fits TRBD1 or TRBD2 (6 bases each). The sample taken for sequencing was blood. The clonotype comes from a female donor with papillary thyroid cancer or a benign thyroid nodule (not recorded which). Some clones in this sample may be carry-over from other donors' samples. CDR3 DNA: TGTGCCAGCAGCTCCGGGGGCAGCCAAGAGACCCAGTACTTC. Its protein product is CASSSGGSQETQYF.